This TCR beta chain originates from a study of cytomegalovirus exposure and HLA in healthy donors. Study results and caveats: Associated with cytomegalovirus, according to the listing, were 150 to 200 TCR beta chains. Subsequent analysis found a tendency for first-cohort TCR clusters to co-occur within the 120 or so validation repertoires. Researchers reported that a few CMV-associated chains were confirmed in vitro as CMV antigen-specific.

The method was immunoSEQ multiplex PCR; TCRdb's version includes in-frame clones alone and lacks a portion of them. The repertoire has around 150,000 clones, roughly 84% of them found once; the top ten carry approximately 10%. The germline gives CDR1 ENHRY, CDR2 SYGVKD. Trimming removed 0 bases at V and 1 base at J, with 9 bases between. This CDR3 has 15 residues. The donors formed part of the roughly 110-subject validation cohort, distinct from the roughly 730-subject first cohort. Note on this clone: What it binds is not known.

The rearrangement joins TRBV10-3 to TRBJ1-1; D may be TRBD1 (5 bases). This sequence was found in a man aged 25 to 40 in good health and CMV-seropositive. Source material: PBMCs. The DNA of the CDR3 is TGTGCCATCAGTGAGTCGAGGGGAGGGAACACTGAAGCTTTCTTT. This gives the protein CAISESRGGNTEAFF.